The 20 T cell receptor beta chains given below trace back to one sample, sequenced in a study of T cell repertoires in ileal Crohn's disease (dated by TCRdb to the late 2010s). Libraries were made using the immunoSEQ multiplex PCR assay. What TCRdb holds here is the immuneACCESS table cut down to in-frame rearrangements. Part of the clones is not present; checked against another copy, under half of the missing clones reflect an unresolved V gene, and the others are unexplained. This sample has around 4,400 clones in its table, and roughly 74% of those were observed once. More than 20% of the sample goes to the ten largest clones. Source material: ileal tissue. These receptors were obtained from an adult with Crohn's disease.

This clone appeared a few times. The CDR3 loop reads CASRHPEGVDSGQPQHF. CDR3 in DNA: TGTGCCAGCAGGCACCCTGAGGGGGTAGACAGTGGTCAGCCCCAGCATTTT. This rearrangement joins TRBV5-7 to TRBJ1-5; D may be TRBD1 (6 bases). TRBV5-7 is an ORF for which the function is uncertain. This CDR3 contains 17 residues. V lost 5 bases and J 6 bases, leaving 24 bases between the germline ends.

The gene calls are TRBV27 and TRBJ2-3; perhaps TRBD1 as D (6 bases). The V end lost 3 bases, the J end lost 3 bases, and 10 bases lay between the germline ends. Germline V gene sequence: CDR1 MNHEY, CDR2 SMNVEV (reference sequence). This CDR3 region has 14 residues. CDR3 nucleotides: TGTGCCAGCAGTTTCGGCAGGGGAACAGATACGCAGTATTTT. This sequence encodes CASSFGRGTDTQYF.

The genes are TRBV4-1 and TRBJ1-4; the D gene is possibly TRBD1 (6 bases). This CDR3 comprises 18 residues. Germline V CDR1 and CDR2: MGHRA, YSYEKL. V lost 5 bases and J lost 2, with 21 bases in between. CDR3 DNA sequence: TGCGCCAGCAGCATTAGTCCTGCCGGGACATCGACTAATGAAAAACTGTTTTTT. Translated, it gives CASSISPAGTSTNEKLFF.

This clone has more than one count but fewer than ten. The chain recombines TRBV28 with TRBJ1-2, with 10 bases matching TRBD1. Germline V gives CDR1 MDHEN, CDR2 SYDVKM. The CDR3 runs 16 residues. The trim removed 3 bases at V and 2 bases at J, leaving 6 bases unmatched. For the CDR3, the DNA is TGTGCCAGCAGTTTCGGGACAGGGGCTTTCAACTATGGCTACACCTTC. Translating it yields CASSFGTGAFNYGYTF.

In this sample, this clone turned up a few times. This rearrangement joins TRBV6-6 to TRBJ2-5; perhaps TRBD1 as D (5 bases). Germline-derived CDR1 and CDR2 are MNHNY and SVGAGI (reference sequence). This CDR3 has 15 amino acids. The V gene lost 5 bases and the J gene lost 1 base, with 14 bases spanning the gap. CDR3 region: CASSPTRQSQETQYF. In DNA form, the CDR3 reads TGTGCCAGCAGTCCCACCCGACAGAGCCAAGAGACCCAGTACTTC.

The table lists this clone with a few counts. The CDR3 DNA reads as TGTGCCAGCAGTCTAAGCGCTAGCACCTACGAGCAGTACTTC. This gives the protein CASSLSASTYEQYF. This chain joins TRBV6-1 and TRBJ2-7; weak D call: TRBD2 (5 bases). The germline V gene has CDR1 MNHNS and CDR2 SASEGT. V lost 5 bases and J 2 bases, leaving 13 bases between the germline ends. The CDR3 totals 14 residues.

The V gene is TRBV18, the J gene TRBJ2-7; 7 positions agree with TRBD1. Trimming at V came to 3 bases and at J to 1 base, leaving 15 bases not matched to a gene. Germline V lookup: CDR1 KGHSH, CDR2 LQKENI. The CDR3 is 18 residues long. CDR3 amino acids: CASSPSAPRQGSSYEQYF. The DNA for the CDR3 is TGTGCCAGCTCACCCTCGGCCCCGAGACAGGGTTCTTCCTACGAGCAGTACTTC. The whole variable domain, filled in from reference TRBV18 and TRBJ2-7, reads NAGVMQNPRHLVRRRGQEARLRCSPMKGHSHVYWYRQLPEEGLKFMVYLQKENIIDESGMPKERFSAEFPKEGPSILRIQQVVRGDSAAYFCASSPSAPRQGSSYEQYFGPGTRLTVT.

Details on this clone: One end of the junction is discordant with germline, which a read error may explain. V and J are TRBV7-7 and TRBJ2-1, with 9 bases fitting TRBD1. This CDR3 has 14 amino acids. The germline CDR1 and CDR2 sequences are SSHAT and FNYEAQ (reference sequence). The CDR3 DNA is TGTGCTAGCAGTTTGGGACAGGGTAGCAATGAGCAGTTCTTC. Translated, it gives CASSLGQGSNEQFF.

V usage is TRBV19 and J usage is TRBJ1-1; D ambiguous. Trimming left V 6 bases short and J 1 base short, with 12 bases between. This CDR3 comprises 14 residues. Germline V gene lookup returns CDR1 LNHDA and CDR2 SQIVND (reference sequence). Here the CDR3 DNA reads TGTGCCAGTAGGCCAGGCCCACAGAACACTGAAGCTTTCTTT. This translates into CASRPGPQNTEAFF.

The V call is TRBV28, the J call TRBJ2-7; tentative D call: TRBD2 (6 bases). CDR1 and CDR2 (germline): MDHEN, SYDVKM. The CDR3 is 14 amino acids. V lost 3 bases to trimming and J lost 5 bases, with 14 bases between them. CDR3 nucleotide sequence: TGTGCCAGCAGTTTGAACCGGGACTTCCACGAGCAGTACTTC. Protein product: CASSLNRDFHEQYF.

The J gene is TRBJ1-4, the V gene TRBV5-1; 9 bases align to TRBD1. V lost 3 bases to trimming and J lost 3 bases; unmatched junction nucleotides: 21. Germline lookup yields CDR1 SGHRS and CDR2 YFSETQ. The CDR3 loop spans 21 amino acids. As DNA, the CDR3 is TGCGCCAGCAGCTCCAGGCTTCCCGGGACAGGGATCCCCTGGGCTAATGAAAAACTGTTTTTT. It is translated as CASSSRLPGTGIPWANEKLFF.

This clone was picked up one time. This sequence joins TRBV5-6 and TRBJ2-1; 8 bases fit TRBD2. This CDR3 spans 15 amino acids. Per germline, CDR1 SGHDT and CDR2 YYEEEE. The junction had 9 bases not matched to a gene; V was cut back by 4 bases and J by 6 bases. The CDR3 here is CASSPPGGTRNEQFF. Written as DNA, the CDR3 is TGTGCCAGCAGCCCGCCGGGGGGGACTCGCAATGAGCAGTTCTTC.

The V gene is TRBV9, the J gene TRBJ2-3, with TRBD2 matching over 8 bases. Germline CDR1 SGDLS, CDR2 YYNGEE. The CDR3 extends over 15 amino acids. V lost 0 bases, J lost 5 bases, and 5 bases stayed unmatched. CDR3 DNA: TGTGCCAGCAGCGTAGATGCTCGGGGGGGAGATACGCAGTATTTT. Its protein is CASSVDARGGDTQYF.

The CDR3 region is CASSLTASASYEQYF. The CDR3 bases are TGCGCCAGCAGCTTGACGGCTAGCGCCTCCTACGAGCAGTACTTC. V and J are TRBV5-1 and TRBJ2-7; a possible D gene is TRBD2 (6 bases). CDR1 and CDR2 (germline): SGHRS, YFSETQ. The V and J ends lost 1 base and 0 bases respectively, with 11 bases between them. The CDR3 contains 15 residues.

The chain employs TRBV20-1 and TRBJ2-1; D is unresolved. The CDR3 spans 11 residues. Trimming took off 3 bases at V and 7 bases at J, with 7 bases between the two ends. The germline V gene encodes CDR1 DFQATT and CDR2 SNEGSKA (reference sequence). CDR3 residues: CSASNGNEQFF. The CDR3 coding sequence is TGCAGTGCTAGTAACGGGAATGAGCAGTTCTTC.

The chain couples TRBV6-5 to TRBJ1-2; 7 bases match TRBD1. The CDR3 has 14 residues. The V segment lost 4 bases and the J segment 4 bases; nucleotides outside the gene matches: 6. Germline CDR1 reads MNHEY; CDR2 reads SVGAGI. The chain's CDR3 is CASSFDRAPYGYTF. The CDR3 DNA reads TGTGCCAGCAGTTTCGACAGGGCACCCTATGGCTACACCTTC.

The chain employs TRBV11-3 and TRBJ2-1; TRBD2 matches at 9 bases. The CDR3 length is 14 residues. Germline CDR1 SGHNT, CDR2 YENEEA. V lost 6 bases, J lost 7 bases, and 7 bases stayed unmatched. Here the CDR3 reads CASSPRREGNEQFF. CDR3 nucleotide sequence: TGTGCCAGCAGTCCCCGGCGGGAGGGTAATGAGCAGTTCTTC.

The chain is built from TRBV9 and TRBJ2-3; D perhaps matches TRBD2 (8 bases). Germline assignment: CDR1 SGDLS and CDR2 YYNGEE. The CDR3 contains 15 residues. V was cut by 4 bases and J by 6 bases, with 18 bases left in between. The CDR3 sequence: CASSLPGLGGDTQYF. The CDR3 bases are TGTGCCAGCAGCCTACCGGGACTAGGGGGCGATACGCAGTATTTT.

The chain employs TRBV6-5 and TRBJ1-5, with D tentatively TRBD1 (5 bases). Germline V gene sequence: CDR1 MNHEY, CDR2 SVGAGI. The CDR3 covers 14 residues. Trimming removed 6 bases at V and 5 bases at J, with 14 bases between. As DNA, the CDR3 is TGTGCCAGCAGACCCGGACAATCTTATCAGCCCCAGCATTTT. It specifies CASRPGQSYQPQHF.

The chain carries TRBV7-2 and TRBJ2-1; weak D call: TRBD1 (6 bases). Germline-derived CDR1 and CDR2 are SGHTA and FQGNSA. This CDR3 spans 15 amino acids. Trimming removed 4 bases at V and 0 bases at J, with 10 bases between. The DNA of the CDR3 is TGTGCCAGCAGCTATCAGGGGAGCTCCTACAATGAGCAGTTCTTC. Its translation: CASSYQGSSYNEQFF. Based on the CDR3 plus reference TRBV7-2 and TRBJ2-1, the full variable domain is GAGVSQSPSNKVTEKGKDVELRCDPISGHTALYWYRQSLGQGLEFLIYFQGNSAPDKSGLPSDRFSAERTGGSVSTLTIQRTQQEDSAVYLCASSYQGSSYNEQFFGPGTRLTVL.